The rows below give T cell receptor beta chains drawn from one sample of a study of blood T cell repertoires in COVID-19. Measured with immunoSEQ multiplex PCR; TCRdb has only the in-frame clones, and not every one. The sample contains approximately 180,000 clones, approximately 80% of which appear only once. The specimen sequenced was peripheral blood. Receptors originate from a woman of 80 years or more with COVID-19, enrolled during active disease. Each CDR3 is given with its conserved first and last residue. Each record gives: D gene, J gene, V gene, clone size, CDR3 protein, CDR3 DNA. The D gene is left open where the match is weak. Only part of the rows carry a size: once, few, many, or a class if the clone is expanded.

TRBD1 | TRBJ1-5 | TRBV28 | - | CASSPPVIGTGLYQPQHF | TGTGCCAGCAGTCCCCCCGTGATCGGGACAGGGCTTTATCAGCCCCAGCATTTT
TRBD1 | TRBJ1-2 | TRBV20-1 | - | CSASQGVSYGYTF | TGCAGTGCTAGTCAGGGGGTGAGCTATGGCTACACCTTC
- | TRBJ1-3 | TRBV10-3 | - | CAISESRDTVSGNTIYF | TGTGCCATCAGTGAGTCGCGCGACACCGTCTCTGGAAACACCATATATTTT
TRBD1 | TRBJ2-3 | TRBV5-1 | - | CASSLAGTGGTDTQYF | TGCGCCAGCAGCTTGGCAGGGACAGGGGGGACAGATACGCAGTATTTT
- | TRBJ2-2 | TRBV9 | - | CASSVTPGVHTGELFF | TGTGCCAGCAGCGTCACTCCAGGGGTGCACACCGGGGAGCTGTTTTTT
- | TRBJ1-4 | TRBV29-1 | - | CSVGITSGEKLFF | TGCAGCGTTGGAATCACCTCCGGGGAAAAACTGTTTTTT
TRBD1 | TRBJ1-2 | TRBV7-9 | - | CASSLGQIHGYTF | TGTGCCAGCAGCTTGGGACAGATCCATGGCTACACCTTC
- | TRBJ1-6 | TRBV6-2/TRBV6-3 | - | CASSYPTRSSYNSPLHF | TGTGCCAGCAGTTACCCGACACGAAGCTCCTATAATTCACCCCTCCACTTT
TRBD1 | TRBJ1-2 | TRBV7-9 | - | CASSLDKDRVTYGYTF | TGTGCCAGCAGCTTAGACAAGGACAGGGTGACCTATGGCTACACCTTC
TRBD1 | TRBJ2-5 | TRBV6-5 | - | CASIRPGTGGETQYF | TGTGCCAGCATTCGACCCGGGACAGGGGGAGAGACCCAGTACTTC
TRBD1 | TRBJ1-2 | TRBV24-1 | - | CATSDSGTGRVYGYTF | TGTGCCACCAGTGATTCCGGGACAGGGCGAGTCTATGGCTACACCTTC
- | TRBJ1-2 | TRBV19 | - | CASSGGDGLNYGYTF | TGTGCCAGTAGTGGGGGCGACGGGCTGAACTATGGCTACACCTTC
- | TRBJ2-2 | TRBV23-1 | - | CASSQVAYCTGELFF | TGCGCCAGCAGTCAAGTGGCTTATTGCACCGGGGAGCTGTTTTTT
TRBD2 | TRBJ2-7 | TRBV28 | once | CASSLGTSYSYEQYF | TGTGCCAGCAGTCTGGGGACTAGCTATAGCTACGAGCAGTACTTC
TRBD1 | TRBJ1-3 | TRBV5-4 | few | CASSLQGAGNTIYF | TGTGCCAGCAGCCTACAGGGGGCTGGAAACACCATATATTTT
TRBD1 | TRBJ1-1 | TRBV10-3 | - | CAISPGTGDPGTEAFF | TGTGCCATCAGTCCAGGGACAGGGGACCCGGGCACTGAAGCTTTCTTT
TRBD1 | TRBJ1-5 | TRBV19 | - | CASSMGGTVFNQPQHF | TGTGCCAGTAGTATGGGCGGGACAGTTTTCAATCAGCCCCAGCATTTT
TRBD1 | TRBJ2-1 | TRBV3-1/TRBV3-2 | - | CASSQGAGGYNEQFF | TGTGCCAGCAGCCAAGGGGCAGGGGGATACAATGAGCAGTTCTTC